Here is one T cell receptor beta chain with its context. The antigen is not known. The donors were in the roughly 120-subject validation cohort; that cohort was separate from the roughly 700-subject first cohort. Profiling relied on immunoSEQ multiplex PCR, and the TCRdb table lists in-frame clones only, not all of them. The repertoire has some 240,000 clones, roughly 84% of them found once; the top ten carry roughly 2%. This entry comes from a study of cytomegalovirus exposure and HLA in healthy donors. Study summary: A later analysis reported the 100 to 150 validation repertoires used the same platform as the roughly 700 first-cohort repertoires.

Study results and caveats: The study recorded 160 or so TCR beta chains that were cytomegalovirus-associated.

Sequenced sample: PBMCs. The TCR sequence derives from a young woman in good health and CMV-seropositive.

Here the CDR3 DNA reads TGCGCCAGCAGCCAAGGCAAAGGGGGAAGCTATGGCTACACCTTC. As protein: CASSQGKGGSYGYTF. The rearrangement uses TRBV4-1 and TRBJ1-2, with D perhaps matching TRBD1 (6 bases). CDR1 MGHRA and CDR2 YSYEKL come from the germline V gene. The CDR3 covers 15 residues. V lost 1 base to trimming and J lost 4 bases, with 13 bases between them.